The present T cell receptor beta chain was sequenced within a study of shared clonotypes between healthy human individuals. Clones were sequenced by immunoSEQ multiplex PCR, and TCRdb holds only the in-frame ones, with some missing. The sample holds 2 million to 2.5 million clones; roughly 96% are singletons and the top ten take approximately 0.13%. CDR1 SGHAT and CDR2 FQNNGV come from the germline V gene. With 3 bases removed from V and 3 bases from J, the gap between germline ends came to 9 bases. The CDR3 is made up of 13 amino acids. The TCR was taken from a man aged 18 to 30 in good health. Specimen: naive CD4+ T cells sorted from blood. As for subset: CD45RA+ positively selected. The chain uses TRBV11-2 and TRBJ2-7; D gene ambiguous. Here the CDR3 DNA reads TGTGCCAGCAGCTTCGCACTGGGCTACGAGCAGTACTTC. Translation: CASSFALGYEQYF.